The rows below give T cell receptor beta chains drawn from one sample of a study of blood T cell repertoires in COVID-19. Sequencing used immunoSEQ multiplex PCR; TCRdb keeps in-frame clones, though not all of them. The sample holds around 290,000 clones; around nine tenths are singletons and the top ten take less than 3%. Sequenced material: PBMCs or T cells enriched from blood (not recorded which). The receptor set was obtained from a woman between 18 and 30 years old who had recovered from COVID-19. CDR3s include the opening cysteine and the closing phenylalanine or tryptophan. The order of the fields is V gene, clone size, J gene, D gene, CDR3 DNA, CDR3 protein. D genes are given only for firm matches. Where a row states a size, it is once, few, many or the class of an expanded clone; other rows omit it.

>TRBV27|NA|TRBJ1-4|TRBD1
TGTGCCAGCAGTGGGATCCGGGGCGCTGGAGGACAGGGGGATGGAAAACTGTTTTTT
CASSGIRGAGGQGDGKLFF
>TRBV5-6|few|TRBJ1-1|NA
TGTGCCAGCAGCCCGTCCGACATCCGCCAGTTGGGCACTGAAGCTTTCTTT
CASSPSDIRQLGTEAFF
>TRBV30|NA|TRBJ1-5|TRBD1
TGTGCCTGGAGTGTGATAACAGGGGGACAGCCCCAGCATTTT
CAWSVITGGQPQHF
>TRBV7-9|NA|TRBJ1-2|TRBD1
TGTGCCAGCAGCCTCGGACGGGCAGGGGGAGTGGAGGGCTACACCTTC
CASSLGRAGGVEGYTF
>TRBV27|NA|TRBJ2-1|TRBD2
TGTGCCAGCAGTCCCACCGGGACTAGCGGGGGGAGGGTCTACAATGAGCAGTTCTTC
CASSPTGTSGGRVYNEQFF
>TRBV5-1|NA|TRBJ2-1|NA
TGCGCCAGCAGCGTGGACAGCTACAATGAGCAGTTCTTC
CASSVDSYNEQFF
>TRBV9|once|TRBJ2-1|TRBD2
TGTGCCAGCAGCGTTAGCGGGAACTCCTACAATGAGCAGTTCTTC
CASSVSGNSYNEQFF
>TRBV25-1|NA|TRBJ2-1|NA
TGTGCCAGCAGCCACAATTACAATGAGCAGTTCTTC
CASSHNYNEQFF
>TRBV24-1|NA|TRBJ2-2|TRBD1
TGTGCCACCAGTGGTTACGGGACAGGGTATCGGCGGGGCACCGGGGAGCTGTTTTTT
CATSGYGTGYRRGTGELFF
>TRBV27|NA|TRBJ1-5|NA
TGTGCCAGCAGCCACAGGGCACCCAATCAGCCCCAGCATTTT
CASSHRAPNQPQHF
>TRBV27|NA|TRBJ2-5|TRBD1
TGTGCCAGCAGTTTAGGGACAGTAGGGACCCAGTACTTC
CASSLGTVGTQYF
>TRBV6-5|NA|TRBJ1-1|TRBD1
TGTGCCAGCAGTTACTCAGACAGGGCTTCGGCTTTCTTT
CASSYSDRASAFF
>TRBV27|NA|TRBJ2-3|TRBD1
TGTGCCAGCAGTAGATTCAGACCGGGACAGGGTTTCACAGATACGCAGTATTTT
CASSRFRPGQGFTDTQYF
>TRBV3-1/TRBV3-2|NA|TRBJ2-7|NA
TGTGCCAGCAGCCAAGATGCCGGGAGTGGGTACGAGCAGTACTTC
CASSQDAGSGYEQYF
>TRBV9|NA|TRBJ2-7|TRBD1
TGTGCCAGCAGCCCCCGGGACAGGAGCTCCTACGAGCAGTACTTC
CASSPRDRSSYEQYF
>TRBV14|NA|TRBJ2-4|NA
TGTGCCAGCAGCCTACTAGGCGTCCAAAACATTCAGTACTTC
CASSLLGVQNIQYF
>TRBV7-6|NA|TRBJ2-5|TRBD1
TGTGCCAGCAGCTTAGGATCCTGGACAGGGGAGACCCAGTACTTC
CASSLGSWTGETQYF
>TRBV30|NA|TRBJ2-7|NA
TGTGCCTGGAGTGTAATAGTACGGGGGGAGCAGTACTTC
CAWSVIVRGEQYF
>TRBV3-1/TRBV3-2|few|TRBJ1-2|NA
TGTGCCAGCAGTCAGGGGAGGGTCTGGGGTTTCACCTTC
CASSQGRVWGFTF
>TRBV5-1|NA|TRBJ1-2|TRBD1
TGCGCCAGCAGCTTGGAAGTAGGGACAGGGGGCCCCTATGGCTACACCTTC
CASSLEVGTGGPYGYTF
>TRBV11-3|NA|TRBJ2-7|TRBD1
TGTGCCAGCAGCTTAATAGGGGGCATCTCCTACGAGCAGTACTTC
CASSLIGGISYEQYF
>TRBV5-4|NA|TRBJ2-3|TRBD2
TGTGCCAGCAGCCGCATGGCGGGGGGGACGACAGATACGCAGTATTTT
CASSRMAGGTTDTQYF
>TRBV12-2|NA|TRBJ1-6|NA
TGTGCAAGTCGCTTAGCGGGGAATTCAGGGGGGAGAGAGGATTCACCCCTCCACTTT
CASRLAGNSGGREDSPLHF
>TRBV10-1|NA|TRBJ2-3|TRBD1
TGCGCCAGCAGTCCCTGGACAGGCGCAGATACGCAGTATTTT
CASSPWTGADTQYF
>TRBV28|few|TRBJ1-2|NA
TGTGCCAGCAGACCACCTCAGTGGTATGGCTACACCTTC
CASRPPQWYGYTF
>TRBV2|NA|TRBJ2-2|NA
TGTGCCAGCAGTGAAGCGAGGCGGACCGGGGAGCTGTTTTTT
CASSEARRTGELFF
>TRBV28|NA|TRBJ2-6|TRBD1
TGTGCCAGCAGAAAGGACAGGGGACCCGGGGCCAACGTCCTGACTTTC
CASRKDRGPGANVLTF
>TRBV15|NA|TRBJ2-3|TRBD2
TGTGCCACCCAAAAAAGCGGGACGAGCACAGATACGCAGTATTTT
CATQKSGTSTDTQYF
>TRBV28|NA|TRBJ2-7|TRBD1
TGTGCCAGCAGCTCGGGACAGGGCCCTTCCTACGAGCAGTACTTC
CASSSGQGPSYEQYF
>TRBV5-1|NA|TRBJ2-7|NA
TGCGCCAGCAACATACAGGGAGTTCCCTACGAGCAGTACTTC
CASNIQGVPYEQYF
>TRBV2|NA|TRBJ1-2|NA
TGTGCCAGCAGATACAGGAACGATGGCTACACCTTC
CASRYRNDGYTF
>TRBV5-3|NA|TRBJ1-1|NA
TGTGCCAGAAGCTTGGACAGGGACCCTCAAGCTTTCTTT
CARSLDRDPQAFF
>TRBV7-9|NA|TRBJ2-1|NA
TGTGCCAGCAGCTCCCGTCTAGCGCAATACAATGAGCAGTTCTTC
CASSSRLAQYNEQFF
>TRBV5-1|NA|TRBJ1-2|TRBD1
TGCGCCAGCAGCTCAAATCTTCAAGGACAGGGAGCCGGCTACACCTTC
CASSSNLQGQGAGYTF
>TRBV21-1|NA|TRBJ2-7|NA
TGTGCCAGCAGCAAAGGGGACAGAACCTACGAGCAGTACTTC
CASSKGDRTYEQYF
>TRBV9|NA|TRBJ2-1|TRBD2
TGTGCCAGCAGCGTAGATTCAAGACCCTTAGCGGGTCCCTACAATGAGCAGTTCTTC
CASSVDSRPLAGPYNEQFF
>TRBV27|NA|TRBJ2-7|NA
TGTGCCAGCAGTTTGGCCGGGAGCTACGAGCAGTACTTC
CASSLAGSYEQYF
>TRBV27|NA|TRBJ2-5|NA
TGTGCCAGCAGTCCTACCTGGAGCGACCACCAAGAGACCCAGTACTTC
CASSPTWSDHQETQYF
>TRBV28|NA|TRBJ2-2|TRBD2
TGTGCCAGCAACTGGGGGGGATTCGATACCGGGGAGCTGTTTTTT
CASNWGGFDTGELFF
>TRBV30|NA|TRBJ2-2|TRBD2
TGTGCCTGGAGGCCCGGGAGGGGTCCCGGGGAGCTGTTTTTT
CAWRPGRGPGELFF
>TRBV5-6|NA|TRBJ2-2|TRBD1
TGTGCCAGCAGCTTCGTGGACAGGGATACCGGGGAGCTGTTTTTT
CASSFVDRDTGELFF
>TRBV5-6|NA|TRBJ2-7|NA
TGTGCCAGTAGCAGGGGTACCTACGAGCAGTACTTC
CASSRGTYEQYF
>TRBV7-8|few|TRBJ2-1|NA
TGTGCCAGCAGCTTTCGGGCAACTAGCAACAATGAGCAGTTCTTC
CASSFRATSNNEQFF
>TRBV6-2/TRBV6-3|NA|TRBJ1-5|NA
TGTGCCAGCAGTCCAGACAGGTACAATCAGCCCCAGCATTTT
CASSPDRYNQPQHF
>TRBV13|NA|TRBJ1-3|NA
TGTGCCAGCAGCTCGGACGGGGGAGTTGCTGGAAACACCATATATTTT
CASSSDGGVAGNTIYF
>TRBV25-1|NA|TRBJ2-5|TRBD1
TGTGCCAGCGGAGACAGGGGAGAAGAGACCCAGTACTTC
CASGDRGEETQYF
>TRBV21-1|NA|TRBJ2-7|NA
TGTGCCAGCAGCAACTCTTTTAGGTCGGTAGGAGGATACTACGAGCAGTACTTC
CASSNSFRSVGGYYEQYF
>TRBV28|NA|TRBJ2-6|TRBD1
TGTGCCAGCAGTTTAGTCACAGGGGTCGACTCTGGGGCCAACGTCCTGACTTTC
CASSLVTGVDSGANVLTF
>TRBV5-4|NA|TRBJ2-5|TRBD2
TGTGCCAGCAGCTTGGGGGGAGCGGGAGTGGAGACCCAGTACTTC
CASSLGGAGVETQYF
>TRBV7-9|NA|TRBJ1-1|NA
TGTGCCAGCCAGGGCGGGAACACTGAAGCTTTCTTT
CASQGGNTEAFF